A selection of T cell receptor beta chains follows, all from one sample in a study of blood T cell repertoires in COVID-19. Clones were read by immunoSEQ multiplex PCR, and TCRdb kept only the in-frame ones, dropping some. Among some 120,000 clones, roughly 80% were seen once, and the ten largest hold 9.5% to 13%. Sequencing was carried out using peripheral blood. The receptors here all came from a human donor in a cohort sampled during active COVID-19. Both conserved end residues are part of each CDR3. Each record gives: CDR3 protein, CDR3 DNA, J gene, D gene, V gene, clone size. D genes are given only for firm matches. Only part of the rows carry a size: once, few, many, or a class if the clone is expanded.

CASGTGGSSEQYF	TGTGCCAGCGGGACAGGGGGCTCCTCCGAGCAGTACTTC	TRBJ2-7	TRBD1	TRBV28	.
CASSLVGPRDNEQFF	TGCGCCAGCAGCTTGGTGGGGCCCAGGGACAATGAGCAGTTCTTC	TRBJ2-1	.	TRBV5-1	once
CASSLFLTGDNQPQHF	TGTGCCAGCAGCCTCTTCTTAACAGGGGACAATCAGCCCCAGCATTTT	TRBJ1-5	TRBD1	TRBV7-2	.
CASSQSGTGVSYEQYF	TGCGCCAGCAGCCAATCAGGGACAGGGGTCTCCTACGAGCAGTACTTC	TRBJ2-7	TRBD1	TRBV4-1	.
CASSLGGSSYNSPLHF	TGTGCCAGCAGCTTAGGGGGGAGCTCCTATAATTCACCCCTCCACTTT	TRBJ1-6	.	TRBV13	many
CASSHSQHRGSYEQYF	TGTGCCAGCAGCCACTCACAGCACAGGGGGTCCTACGAGCAGTACTTC	TRBJ2-7	TRBD1	TRBV3-1/TRBV3-2	.
CASRFCRGQRNTEAFF	TGTGCAAGTCGCTTCTGTAGGGGACAGCGCAACACTGAAGCTTTCTTT	TRBJ1-1	.	TRBV12-2	.
CASSQEQAVEQYF	TGTGCCAGCAGCCAAGAACAGGCTGTGGAGCAGTACTTC	TRBJ2-7	.	TRBV14	medium-sized
CASSLGSSNTGELFF	TGTGCCAGCAGCTTGGGCAGTTCGAACACCGGGGAGCTGTTTTTT	TRBJ2-2	.	TRBV7-7	few
CAISGSGGVEDTQYF	TGTGCCATCAGTGGAAGCGGGGGGGTGGAAGATACGCAGTATTTT	TRBJ2-3	TRBD2	TRBV10-3	.
CASSLVLEIQYF	TGTGCCAGCAGCTTAGTTTTAGAGATCCAGTACTTC	TRBJ2-5	.	TRBV11-2	.
CASSNQGDQPQHF	TGTGCCAGCAGTAACCAGGGTGATCAGCCCCAGCATTTT	TRBJ1-5	.	TRBV6-5	few
CASSLAGVNTGELFF	TGTGCCAGCAGCTTGGCTGGAGTTAACACCGGGGAGCTGTTTTTT	TRBJ2-2	.	TRBV11-2	.
CASSQRSWGYTF	TGTGCCAGCAGCCAGCGGTCGTGGGGCTACACCTTC	TRBJ1-2	.	TRBV3-1/TRBV3-2	few
CASSYWEGRPNTEAFF	TGTGCCAGCAGTTACTGGGAGGGACGCCCGAACACTGAAGCTTTCTTT	TRBJ1-1	.	TRBV6-2/TRBV6-3	few
CASSEALGLAQTQYF	TGTGCCAGCAGTGAAGCGCTTGGGCTAGCACAGACCCAGTACTTC	TRBJ2-5	.	TRBV2	few
CASSLVVTGGADTQYF	TGTGCCAGCAGCTTGGTGGTGACAGGGGGCGCAGATACGCAGTATTTT	TRBJ2-3	TRBD1	TRBV5-6	once